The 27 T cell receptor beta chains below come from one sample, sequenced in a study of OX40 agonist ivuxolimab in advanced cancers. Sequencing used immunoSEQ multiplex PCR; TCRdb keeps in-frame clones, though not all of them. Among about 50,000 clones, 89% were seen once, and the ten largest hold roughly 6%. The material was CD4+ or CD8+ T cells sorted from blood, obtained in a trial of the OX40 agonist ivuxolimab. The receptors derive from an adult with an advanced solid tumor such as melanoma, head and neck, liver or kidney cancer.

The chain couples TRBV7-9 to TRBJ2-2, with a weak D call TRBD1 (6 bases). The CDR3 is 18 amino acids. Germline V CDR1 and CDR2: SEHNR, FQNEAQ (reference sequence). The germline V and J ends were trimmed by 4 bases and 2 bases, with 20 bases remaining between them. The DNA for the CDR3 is TGTGCCAGCAGCTCCGTGGACAGCCAACTATATAACACCGGGGAGCTGTTTTTT. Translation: CASSSVDSQLYNTGELFF.

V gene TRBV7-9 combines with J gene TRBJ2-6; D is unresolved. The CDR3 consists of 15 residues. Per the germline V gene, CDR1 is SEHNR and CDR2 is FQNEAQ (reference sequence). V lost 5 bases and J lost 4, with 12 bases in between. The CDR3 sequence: CASSLALAGANVLTF. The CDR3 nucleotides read TGTGCCAGCAGCCTGGCTTTAGCCGGGGCCAACGTCCTGACTTTC.

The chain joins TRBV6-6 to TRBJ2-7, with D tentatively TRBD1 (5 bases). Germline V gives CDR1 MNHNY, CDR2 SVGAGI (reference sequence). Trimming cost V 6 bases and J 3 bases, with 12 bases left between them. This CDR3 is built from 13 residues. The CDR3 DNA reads TGTGCCAGCAGCCCCGGACACCTCTACGAGCAGTACTTC. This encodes CASSPGHLYEQYF.

CDR3 amino acids: CASSLEAGEMGNQPQHF. CDR3 nucleotide sequence: TGTGCCAGCAGCTTGGAGGCAGGGGAGATGGGCAATCAGCCCCAGCATTTT. The chain links TRBV5-6 to TRBJ1-5; TRBD1 might be the D (6 bases). V was clipped by 0 bases and J by 2 bases, with 15 bases between them. CDR3 length: 17 amino acids. Germline-derived CDR1 and CDR2 are SGHDT and YYEEEE.

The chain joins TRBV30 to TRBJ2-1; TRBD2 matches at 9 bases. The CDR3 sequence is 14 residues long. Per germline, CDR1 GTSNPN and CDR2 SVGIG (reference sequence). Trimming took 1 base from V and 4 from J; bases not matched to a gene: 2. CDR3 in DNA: TGTGCCTGGAGTGAGACTAGCGGATACAATGAGCAGTTCTTC. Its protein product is CAWSETSGYNEQFF.

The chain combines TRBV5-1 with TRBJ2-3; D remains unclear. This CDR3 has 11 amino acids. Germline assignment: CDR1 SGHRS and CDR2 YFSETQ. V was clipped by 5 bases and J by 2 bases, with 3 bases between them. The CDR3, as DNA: TGCGCCAGCAGGTCCACAGATACGCAGTATTTT. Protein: CASRSTDTQYF.

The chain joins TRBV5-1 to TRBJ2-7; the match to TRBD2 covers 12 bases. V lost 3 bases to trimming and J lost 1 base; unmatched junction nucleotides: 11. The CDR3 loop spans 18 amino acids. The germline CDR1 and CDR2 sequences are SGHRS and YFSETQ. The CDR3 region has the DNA TGCGCCAGCAGCTCCCAGGGACTAGCGGGCGAAACTTCCTACGAGCAGTACTTC. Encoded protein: CASSSQGLAGETSYEQYF.

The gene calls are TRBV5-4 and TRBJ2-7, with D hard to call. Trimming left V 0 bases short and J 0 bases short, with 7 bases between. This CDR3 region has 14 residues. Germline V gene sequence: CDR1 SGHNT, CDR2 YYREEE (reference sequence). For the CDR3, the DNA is TGTGCCAGCAGCTTGGGCAGTATCTCCTACGAGCAGTACTTC. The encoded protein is CASSLGSISYEQYF.

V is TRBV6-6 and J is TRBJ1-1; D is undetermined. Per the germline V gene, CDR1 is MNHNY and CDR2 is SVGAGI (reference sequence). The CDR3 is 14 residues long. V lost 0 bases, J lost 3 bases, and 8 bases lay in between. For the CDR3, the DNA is TGTGCCAGCAGTTACTCCGAACAGCACACTGAAGCTTTCTTT. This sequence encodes CASSYSEQHTEAFF.

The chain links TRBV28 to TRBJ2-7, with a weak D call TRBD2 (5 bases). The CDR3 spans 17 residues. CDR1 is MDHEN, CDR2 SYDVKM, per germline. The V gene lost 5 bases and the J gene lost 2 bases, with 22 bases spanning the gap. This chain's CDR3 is CASSPLSSSGLPYEQYF. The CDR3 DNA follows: TGTGCCAGCAGTCCTCTCTCTTCGAGCGGACTTCCCTACGAGCAGTACTTC.

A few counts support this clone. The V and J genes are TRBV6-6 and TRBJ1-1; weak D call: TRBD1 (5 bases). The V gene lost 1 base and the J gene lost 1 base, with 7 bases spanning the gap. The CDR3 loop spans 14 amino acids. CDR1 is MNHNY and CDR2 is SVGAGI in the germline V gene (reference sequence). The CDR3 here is CASSYFTGNTEAFF. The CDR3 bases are TGTGCCAGCAGTTACTTCACAGGGAACACTGAAGCTTTCTTT.

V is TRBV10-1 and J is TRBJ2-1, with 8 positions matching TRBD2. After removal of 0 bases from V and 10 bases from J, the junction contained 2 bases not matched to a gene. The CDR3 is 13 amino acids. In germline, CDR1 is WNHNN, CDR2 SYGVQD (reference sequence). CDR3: CASSESASGEQFF. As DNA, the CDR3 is TGCGCCAGCAGTGAGTCGGCTAGCGGGGAGCAGTTCTTC.

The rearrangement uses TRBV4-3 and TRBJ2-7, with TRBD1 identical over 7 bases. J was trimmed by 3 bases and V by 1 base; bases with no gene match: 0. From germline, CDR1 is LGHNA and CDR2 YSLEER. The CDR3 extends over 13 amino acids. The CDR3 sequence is CASSQGTGYEQYF. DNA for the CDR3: TGCGCCAGCAGCCAAGGGACAGGCTACGAGCAGTACTTC.

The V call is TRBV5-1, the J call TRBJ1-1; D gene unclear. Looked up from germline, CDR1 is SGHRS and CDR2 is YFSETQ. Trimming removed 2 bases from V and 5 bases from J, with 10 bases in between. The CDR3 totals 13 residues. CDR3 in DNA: TGCGCCAGCAGCTTACTCGTCGGTACTGAAGCTTTCTTT. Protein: CASSLLVGTEAFF.

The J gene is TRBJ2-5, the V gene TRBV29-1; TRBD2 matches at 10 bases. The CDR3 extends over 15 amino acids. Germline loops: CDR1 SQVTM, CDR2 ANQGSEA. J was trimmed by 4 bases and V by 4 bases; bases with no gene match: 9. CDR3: CSVGPNSGGSETQYF. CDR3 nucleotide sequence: TGCAGCGTTGGGCCTAATAGCGGGGGGTCAGAGACCCAGTACTTC.

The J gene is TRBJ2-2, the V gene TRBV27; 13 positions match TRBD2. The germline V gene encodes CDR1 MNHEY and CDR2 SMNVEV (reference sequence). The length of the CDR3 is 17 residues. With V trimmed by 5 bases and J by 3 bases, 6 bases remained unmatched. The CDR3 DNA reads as TGTGCCAGCAGTAAACTAGCGGGGGGGCTGTACACCGGGGAGCTGTTTTTT. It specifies CASSKLAGGLYTGELFF.

This chain's CDR3 is CASSIGPGGVNEQYF. The CDR3 DNA is TGTGCCAGTAGTATTGGACCGGGAGGCGTCAACGAGCAGTACTTC. The J gene is TRBJ2-7, the V gene TRBV19; 7 bases agree with TRBD2. Germline CDR1 and CDR2: LNHDA and SQIVND (reference sequence). The J segment lost 5 bases and the V segment lost 3 bases, leaving 10 bases of the junction unmatched. CDR3 size: 15 residues.

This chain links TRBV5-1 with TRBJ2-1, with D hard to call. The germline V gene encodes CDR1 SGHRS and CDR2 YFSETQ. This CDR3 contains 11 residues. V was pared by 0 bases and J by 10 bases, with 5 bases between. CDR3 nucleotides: TGCGCCAGCAGCTTGGTGGAGGAGCAGTTCTTC. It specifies CASSLVEEQFF.

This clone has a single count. This CDR3 reads CASSGSEASNTGELFF. The CDR3, as DNA: TGTGCCAGCAGCGGATCGGAGGCCTCGAACACCGGGGAGCTGTTTTTT. This chain links TRBV9 with TRBJ2-2, with D perhaps TRBD2 (5 bases). V dropped 3 bases and J dropped 0 bases, with 12 bases sitting between them. The germline CDR1 and CDR2 sequences are SGDLS and YYNGEE. The length of the CDR3 is 16 residues.

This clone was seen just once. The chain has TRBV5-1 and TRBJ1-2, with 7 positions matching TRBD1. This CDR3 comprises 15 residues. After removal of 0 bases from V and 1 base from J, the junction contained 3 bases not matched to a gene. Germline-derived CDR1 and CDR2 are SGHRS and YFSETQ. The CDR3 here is CASSLGGQNNYGYTF. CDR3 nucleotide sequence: TGCGCCAGCAGCTTGGGGGGACAGAATAACTATGGCTACACCTTC. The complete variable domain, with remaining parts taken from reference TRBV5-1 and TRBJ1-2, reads KAGVTQTPRYLIKTRGQQVTLSCSPISGHRSVSWYQQTPGQGLQFLFEYFSETQRNKGNFPGRFSGRQFSNSRSEMNVSTLELGDSALYLCASSLGGQNNYGYTFGSGTRLTVV.

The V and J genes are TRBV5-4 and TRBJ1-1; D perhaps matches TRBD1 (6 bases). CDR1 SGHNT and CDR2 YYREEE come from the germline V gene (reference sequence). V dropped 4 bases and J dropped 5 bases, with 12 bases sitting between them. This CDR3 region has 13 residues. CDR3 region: CASSPTGRTEAFF. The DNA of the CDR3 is TGTGCCAGCAGCCCTACAGGGAGGACTGAAGCTTTCTTT. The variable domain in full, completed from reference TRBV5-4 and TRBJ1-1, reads ETGVTQSPTHLIKTRGQQVTLRCSSQSGHNTVSWYQQALGQGPQFIFQYYREEENGRGNFPPRFSGLQFPNYSSELNVNALELDDSALYLCASSPTGRTEAFFGQGTRLTVV.

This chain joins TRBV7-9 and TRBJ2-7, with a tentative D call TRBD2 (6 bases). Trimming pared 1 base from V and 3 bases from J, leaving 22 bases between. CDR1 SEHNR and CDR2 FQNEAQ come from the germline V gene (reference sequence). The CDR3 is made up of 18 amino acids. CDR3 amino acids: CASSLEFNSAGKNYEQYV. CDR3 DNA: TGTGCCAGCAGCTTAGAATTCAACTCGGCGGGGAAAAACTACGAGCAGTACGTC.

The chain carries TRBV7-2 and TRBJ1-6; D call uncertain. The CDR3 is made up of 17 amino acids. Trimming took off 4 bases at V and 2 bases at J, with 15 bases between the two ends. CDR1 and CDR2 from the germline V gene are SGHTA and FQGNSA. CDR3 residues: CASSSIDWRTYNSPLHF. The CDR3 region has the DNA TGTGCCAGCAGCTCCATCGATTGGAGGACCTATAATTCACCCCTCCACTTT. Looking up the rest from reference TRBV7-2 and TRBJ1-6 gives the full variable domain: GAGVSQSPSNKVTEKGKDVELRCDPISGHTALYWYRQSLGQGLEFLIYFQGNSAPDKSGLPSDRFSAERTGGSVSTLTIQRTQQEDSAVYLCASSSIDWRTYNSPLHFGNGTRLTVT.

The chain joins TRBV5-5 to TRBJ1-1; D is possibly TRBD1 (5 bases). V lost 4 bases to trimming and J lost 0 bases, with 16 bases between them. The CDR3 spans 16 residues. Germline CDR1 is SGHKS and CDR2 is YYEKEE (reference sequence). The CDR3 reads CASSPGEGRMNTEAFF. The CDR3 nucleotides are TGTGCCAGCAGCCCCGGGGAGGGGAGAATGAACACTGAAGCTTTCTTT.

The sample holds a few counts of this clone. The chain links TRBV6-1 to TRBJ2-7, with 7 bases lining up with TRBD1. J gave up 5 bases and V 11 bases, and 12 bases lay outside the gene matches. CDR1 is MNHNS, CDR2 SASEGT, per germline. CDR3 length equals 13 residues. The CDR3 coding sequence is TGTGCCGTTGGCCGGGACAGAGGGGACGAGCAGTACTTC. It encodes CAVGRDRGDEQYF.

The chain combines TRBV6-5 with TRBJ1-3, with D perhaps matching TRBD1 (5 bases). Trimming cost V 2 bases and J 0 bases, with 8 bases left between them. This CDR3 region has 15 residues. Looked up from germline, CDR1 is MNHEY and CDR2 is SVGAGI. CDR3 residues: CASSYGHFSGNTIYF. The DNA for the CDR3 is TGTGCCAGCAGTTACGGACATTTCTCTGGAAACACCATATATTTT.

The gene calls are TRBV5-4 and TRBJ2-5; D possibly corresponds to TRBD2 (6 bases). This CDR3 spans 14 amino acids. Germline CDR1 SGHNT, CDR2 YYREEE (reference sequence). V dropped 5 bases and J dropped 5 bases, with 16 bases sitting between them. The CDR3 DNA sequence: TGTGCCAGCAGGGACGGCATGGGGGGTGAGACCCAGTACTTC. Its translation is CASRDGMGGETQYF. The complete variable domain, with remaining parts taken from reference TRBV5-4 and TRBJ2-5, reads ETGVTQSPTHLIKTRGQQVTLRCSSQSGHNTVSWYQQALGQGPQFIFQYYREEENGRGNFPPRFSGLQFPNYSSELNVNALELDDSALYLCASRDGMGGETQYFGPGTRLLVL.